Many counts were recorded for the clone carrying this T cell receptor beta chain. Its antigen is not identified. Deep-level running was used for the assay. Replicate PCRs were loaded with approximately 300 ng DNA from unsorted PBMC, 29,000 or so T cell genomes. This table comes from immunoSEQ multiplex PCR, and its TCRdb copy is limited to in-frame clones, with some not included. This sample has around 500,000 clones, with 70% to 85% found just once. The data were taken from a study of shared clonotypes between healthy human individuals. The CDR3 has 14 amino acids. V was trimmed by 0 bases and J by 4 bases, leaving 9 bases between them. CDR1 is SGHTA and CDR2 is FQGNSA in the germline V gene. Among the donors, all were Caucasian adults who lived in Nashville, Tennessee. Findings and limits, study-wide: The represented genetic and exposure-history diversity was limited by the small number of donors.

The source is a woman between 40 and 50 years old in good health. Some clones in this sample may be carry-over from other donors' samples. The chain couples TRBV7-2 to TRBJ1-2, with D uncertain. The sample taken for sequencing was PBMCs. The CDR3 DNA is TGTGCCAGCAGCTTAGCTGCTATCGGCTATGGCTACACCTTC. Its protein product is CASSLAAIGYGYTF.